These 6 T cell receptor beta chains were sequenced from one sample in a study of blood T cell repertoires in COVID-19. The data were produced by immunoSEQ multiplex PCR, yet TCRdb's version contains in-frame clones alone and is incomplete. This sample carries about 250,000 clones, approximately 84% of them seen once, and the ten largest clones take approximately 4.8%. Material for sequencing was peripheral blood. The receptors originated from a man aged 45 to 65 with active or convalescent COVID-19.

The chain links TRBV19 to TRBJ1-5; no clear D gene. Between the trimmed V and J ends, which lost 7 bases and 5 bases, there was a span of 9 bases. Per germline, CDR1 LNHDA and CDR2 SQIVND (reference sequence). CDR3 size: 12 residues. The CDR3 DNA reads TGTGCCAGTAAGCAAGTCGATCAGCCCCAGCATTTT. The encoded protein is CASKQVDQPQHF.

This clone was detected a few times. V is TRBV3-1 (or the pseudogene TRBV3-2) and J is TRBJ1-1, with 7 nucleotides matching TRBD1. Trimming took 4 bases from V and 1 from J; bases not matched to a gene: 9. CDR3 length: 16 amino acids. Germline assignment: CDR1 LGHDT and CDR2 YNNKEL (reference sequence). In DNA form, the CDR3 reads TGTGCCAGCAGCCCCCTCGACAGGGCGCAGAACACTGAAGCTTTCTTT. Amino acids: CASSPLDRAQNTEAFF.

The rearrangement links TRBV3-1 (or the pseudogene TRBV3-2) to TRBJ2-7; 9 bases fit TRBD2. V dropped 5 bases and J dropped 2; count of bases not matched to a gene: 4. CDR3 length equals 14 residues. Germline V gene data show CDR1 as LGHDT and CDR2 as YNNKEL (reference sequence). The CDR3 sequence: CASSKRGGAYEQYF. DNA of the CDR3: TGTGCCAGCAGCAAACGCGGGGGGGCCTACGAGCAGTACTTC.

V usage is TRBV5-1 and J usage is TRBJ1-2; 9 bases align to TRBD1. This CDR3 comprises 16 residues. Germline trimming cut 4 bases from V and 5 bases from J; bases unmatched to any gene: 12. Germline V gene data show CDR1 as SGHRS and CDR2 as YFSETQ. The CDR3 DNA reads TGCGCCAGCAGCCCAATCTCCCGACAGGGGGAATATGGCTACACCTTC. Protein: CASSPISRQGEYGYTF.

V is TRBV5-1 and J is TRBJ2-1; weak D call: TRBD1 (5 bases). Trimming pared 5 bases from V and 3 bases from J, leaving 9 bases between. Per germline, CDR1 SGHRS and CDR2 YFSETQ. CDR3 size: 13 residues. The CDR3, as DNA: TGCGCCAGCAGACTTGACAGCTACAATGAGCAGTTCTTC. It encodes CASRLDSYNEQFF. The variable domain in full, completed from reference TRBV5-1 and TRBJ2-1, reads KAGVTQTPRYLIKTRGQQVTLSCSPISGHRSVSWYQQTPGQGLQFLFEYFSETQRNKGNFPGRFSGRQFSNSRSEMNVSTLELGDSALYLCASRLDSYNEQFFGPGTRLTVL.

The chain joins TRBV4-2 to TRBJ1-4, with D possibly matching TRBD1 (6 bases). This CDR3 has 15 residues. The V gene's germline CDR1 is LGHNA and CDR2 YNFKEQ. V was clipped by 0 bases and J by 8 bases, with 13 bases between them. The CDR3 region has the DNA TGTGCCAGCAGCCAAGAGCGGGGGGCCAGGGAAAAACTGTTTTTT. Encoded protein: CASSQERGAREKLFF.